Below, one T cell receptor (beta chain) is given with its context. Its cognate antigen has yet to be identified. Base qualities were left out, and no much larger clone turns up one base away. Ficoll-Paque density gradient centrifugation was used to isolate PBMCs. These data originate in a study of T-cell memory formation after mild COVID-19 (dated by TCRdb to 2020 to 2022). In the study overall: TCR sequence clusters from the two donors were found to be largely donor specific. In a couple of donors, T-cell clones that expanded and contracted after mild COVID-19 were followed by sequencing TCRalpha and TCRbeta repertoires longitudinally. Two young, previously healthy adult volunteers, one female and one male, were included in the cohort. What the work shows at the level of the full study, not this receptor alone: Clones contracting from day 15 to 85 had balanced CD4/CD8 phenotypes, while a second wave expanding from day 15 to 37 was biased towards CD4+. Some responding clones were detected in pre-infection memory, suggesting pre-existing cross-reactive memory T cells joined the SARS-CoV-2 response. The second-wave clones that peaked on day 37 were not confirmed to be SARS-CoV-2 specific. The study included only a couple of mild cases, and larger cohorts that include severe cases with pre-infection samples were judged to be necessary. Contracting CD4+ clones turned up mainly in the CM and EM memory subsets, whereas EMRA was where CD8+ clones were enriched.

A distance of 10 bases separates the germline ends of V and J, which lose 0 bases and 3 bases respectively. The cysteine opens and the valine closes a CDR3 of 14 amino acids. The retained sequence is limited to the CDR3, 42 bases, with the frame set at the first base. The germline V gene (reference sequence) yields SGHKS for CDR1 and YYEKEE for CDR2. Sequenced using an Illumina NovaSeq 6000. TCRalpha and TCRbeta cDNA libraries were built by 5'RACE with constant-segment primers, adding sample barcodes and unique molecular identifiers. Trizol reagent was used to extract RNA from every sample. The libraries were amplified in two PCR steps, and the second step added a second sample barcode and Illumina TruSeq adapters. Libraries were sequenced on an Illumina NovaSeq with 2 x 150 bp paired-end reads. As for the original processing: Reads were demultiplexed and collapsed into UMI-guided consensus sequences with migec v1.2.7. Using mixcr v2.1.11, UMI consensuses were aligned to TRA and TRB V and J templates and then assembled into clonotypes. A clonotype was counted as expanded or contracted only if both edgeR and NoisET called the change significant, with noise models trained on biological replicates. For edgeR calls, a false discovery rate-adjusted p below 0.01 and a log2 fold-change threshold of 1 were applied. As an exploratory analysis of dynamics, PCA with hierarchical clustering was applied to max-normalized trajectories of the 1000 most abundant clonotypes. Separately sequenced CD4+ and CD8+ repertoires were used to assign the CD4 or CD8 phenotype of responding clones. Using fastp trimming at Q25 and MiXCR clonotype assembly, TCRdb reanalyzed the public sequencing data and kept in-frame beta chains. Every entry covers one CDR3 protein and lists the most common genes and DNA from its rows. These V and J calls are TCRdb output, not the study's own analysis. This sample has over 300,000 distinct CDR3 sequences in its table, and less than 25% of those were observed once. Of the sample, around a fifth falls within the top ten clones.

Sequencing used PBMCs or a T cell subset sorted from them (not recorded which). The sequence came from a man aged 18 to 35 who had mild COVID-19 (a few samples of this study predate the infection). The sample titles of this study are shuffled in the database, so cell type and time point are left out; the donor was told from shared clones. The chain employs TRBV5-5 and TRBJ2-7, with the D gene tentatively TRBD1 or TRBD2, based on 6 matching bases in each. The DNA sequence is as follows: TGTGCCAGCAGCTTGGCCGAGGGGGGCTACGAGCAGTACGTC. This yields the protein CASSLAEGGYEQYV.